This T cell receptor beta chain was captured by sequencing in a study of blood T cells in healthy people across ages. Whole-study results and caveats: PBMCs went unsorted, and a conclusive naive versus antigen-experienced comparison was therefore prevented.

A sample-barcoded 5' primer and a J-beta primer mix were used in a second PCR of roughly 7 to 12 cycles. From the 5' RACE reads, TCRdb called clonotypes with MiXCR, one entry per CDR3 protein. The sample lists some 880,000 distinct CDR3 sequences, 36% occurring once. Comments on this clonotype: Antigen unknown.

This CDR3 is 15 amino acids long. Trimming stripped 3 bases from V and 2 bases from J, with 12 bases between. Looked up from germline, CDR1 is LGHDT and CDR2 is YNNKEL (reference sequence). The source of this sequence is a man between 18 and 35 years old in good health. Sequencing was performed on blood. The chain employs TRBV3-1 and TRBJ2-3, with D perhaps matching TRBD1 (5 bases). The CDR3 region has the DNA TGTGCCAGCAGCCAGCAGGGTATCGACACAGATACGCAGTATTTT. It yields the protein CASSQQGIDTDTQYF.